These 22 T cell receptor beta chains were all obtained from the same sample, sequenced in a study of blood T cell repertoires in COVID-19. Clones were read by immunoSEQ multiplex PCR, and TCRdb kept only the in-frame ones, dropping some. This table has around 400,000 clones, over 75% appearing once. The sequenced sample consisted of peripheral blood. These TCRs come from a woman aged 60-75 years with COVID-19, enrolled during active disease.

The V and J genes are TRBV4-1 and TRBJ1-3, with D perhaps matching TRBD1 (5 bases). CDR1 MGHRA and CDR2 YSYEKL come from the germline V gene. This CDR3 is built from 16 residues. V was cut by 2 bases and J by 5 bases, with 16 bases left in between. The CDR3 DNA reads TGCGCCAGCAGCCAAAAAGGCCAGGGTGTCCGAAACACCATATATTTT. Translated: CASSQKGQGVRNTIYF.

The V gene is TRBV18, the J gene TRBJ1-1; 7 nucleotides agree with TRBD1. Germline-derived CDR1 and CDR2 are KGHSH and LQKENI. The CDR3 totals 16 residues. The V gene end was trimmed by 3 bases and the J gene end by 1 base; junction bases not matched to a gene: 8. The DNA for the CDR3 is TGTGCCAGCTCACCCGAACCTGGACAGGCGAACACTGAAGCTTTCTTT. Translating gives CASSPEPGQANTEAFF.

This clone occurred a few times. The V and J genes are TRBV19 and TRBJ1-5; 10 bases fit TRBD1. The CDR3 is made up of 14 amino acids. CDR1 LNHDA and CDR2 SQIVND come from the germline V gene (reference sequence). The V and J ends lost 8 bases and 6 bases, in that order; junction bases with no gene match: 7. The CDR3 bases are TGTGCCAGTCGGGACAGGGGACTCAGTCAGCCCCAGCATTTT. Residues: CASRDRGLSQPQHF. The complete variable domain, with remaining parts taken from reference TRBV19 and TRBJ1-5, reads DGGITQSPKYLFRKEGQNVTLSCEQNLNHDAMYWYRQDPGQGLRLIYYSQIVNDFQKGDIAEGYSVSREKKESFPLTVTSAQKNPTAFYLCASRDRGLSQPQHFGDGTRLSIL.

This clone was counted once. The chain joins TRBV3-1 (or the pseudogene TRBV3-2) to TRBJ2-1; no firm D call. The CDR3 length is 15 residues. CDR1 LGHDT and CDR2 YNNKEL come from the germline V gene (reference sequence). Trimming took 1 base from V and 7 from J, leaving 14 bases between them. CDR3 coding DNA: TGTGCCAGCAGCCAAGGTACGCTAGGCGTGAATGAGCAGTTCTTC. This gives the protein CASSQGTLGVNEQFF.

This clone was picked up a small number of times. The gene calls are TRBV4-1 and TRBJ2-5; possibly TRBD2 for D (5 bases). Germline assignment: CDR1 MGHRA and CDR2 YSYEKL. The CDR3 spans 16 residues. The V and J ends lost 0 bases and 1 base respectively, with 12 bases between them. The CDR3 here is CASSQDIRSGQETQYF. The CDR3 DNA is TGCGCCAGCAGCCAAGATATTAGGAGCGGCCAAGAGACCCAGTACTTC.

This clone was counted a few times. The CDR3 DNA reads TGTGCCAGCAGTTTCATCGAAACAGGGGATAAGCAGTACTTC. Protein sequence: CASSFIETGDKQYF. This sequence joins TRBV28 and TRBJ2-7, with 7 positions matching TRBD1. The junction had 10 bases not matched to a gene; V was cut back by 3 bases and J by 8 bases. The CDR3 loop spans 14 amino acids. In germline, CDR1 is MDHEN, CDR2 SYDVKM. Combining the CDR3 with reference TRBV28 and TRBJ2-7 gives the whole variable domain DVKVTQSSRYLVKRTGEKVFLECVQDMDHENMFWYRQDPGLGLRLIYFSYDVKMKEKGDIPEGYSVSREKKERFSLILESASTNQTSMYLCASSFIETGDKQYFGPGTRLTVT.

The V call is TRBV20-1, the J call TRBJ1-2; a weak D match, TRBD1 (6 bases). This CDR3 spans 10 amino acids. V lost 6 bases, J lost 10 bases, and 12 bases lay in between. The germline gives CDR1 DFQATT, CDR2 SNEGSKA (reference sequence). CDR3 in amino acids: CSAADSVYTF. Written as DNA, the CDR3 is TGCAGTGCGGCGGACAGTGTCTACACCTTC.

The V gene is TRBV3-1 (or the pseudogene TRBV3-2), the J gene TRBJ2-1; 7 bases line up with TRBD2. The germline CDR1 and CDR2 sequences are LGHDT and YNNKEL (reference sequence). The CDR3 length is 16 residues. Trimming removed 0 bases from V and 4 bases from J; junction bases left unmatched: 6. In DNA form, the CDR3 reads TGTGCCAGCAGCCAAGAAGGTGAGCGGGGATACAATGAGCAGTTCTTC. Translating gives CASSQEGERGYNEQFF.

This chain joins TRBV6-1 and TRBJ1-6; maybe TRBD1 (6 bases). The V end lost 3 bases, the J end lost 4 bases, and 13 bases lay between the germline ends. The CDR3 extends over 16 amino acids. Germline V gives CDR1 MNHNS, CDR2 SASEGT. As DNA, the CDR3 is TGTGCCAGCAGTGACAGGGGCGTTCGATATAATTCACCCCTCCACTTT. Protein sequence: CASSDRGVRYNSPLHF.

This sequence joins TRBV5-1 and TRBJ2-3, with D tentatively TRBD1 (6 bases). The germline V gene has CDR1 SGHRS and CDR2 YFSETQ. The CDR3 runs to 12 residues. V shed 4 bases and J shed 5 bases, with 8 bases lying between them. DNA of the CDR3: TGCGCCAGCAGCGTACAGGGAGATACGCAGTATTTT. It encodes CASSVQGDTQYF. The full variable domain, its missing parts supplied by reference TRBV5-1 and TRBJ2-3, is KAGVTQTPRYLIKTRGQQVTLSCSPISGHRSVSWYQQTPGQGLQFLFEYFSETQRNKGNFPGRFSGRQFSNSRSEMNVSTLELGDSALYLCASSVQGDTQYFGPGTRLTVL.

J is TRBJ2-3 and V is TRBV5-4; 11 bases are a match to TRBD2. CDR3 length equals 18 residues. Germline trimming cut 0 bases from V and 8 bases from J; bases unmatched to any gene: 14. Looked up from germline, CDR1 is SGHNT and CDR2 is YYREEE (reference sequence). DNA of the CDR3: TGTGCCAGCAGCTTGGTGGTGGGTAGCGGGGGGGCGCAGGGTACGCAGTATTTT. It is translated as CASSLVVGSGGAQGTQYF.

The chain is built from TRBV7-2 and TRBJ2-7; 7 bases are a match to TRBD2. The V gene's germline CDR1 is SGHTA and CDR2 FQGNSA. The CDR3 is 13 amino acids. V dropped 5 bases and J dropped 3; count of bases not matched to a gene: 4. CDR3 bases: TGTGCCAGCAGCCCACGGACTAGCTACGAGCAGTACTTC. Amino acids: CASSPRTSYEQYF.

The V call is TRBV6-1, the J call TRBJ1-2; D unclear. The ends were cut back, 1 base at V and 4 bases at J, with 10 bases in the middle. Germline V gives CDR1 MNHNS, CDR2 SASEGT. The CDR3 covers 14 residues. The CDR3 is CASSEGVAGYGYTF. The CDR3 DNA follows: TGTGCCAGCAGTGAAGGGGTAGCCGGCTATGGCTACACCTTC.

V and J are TRBV4-1 and TRBJ2-5; D is undetermined. Germline V CDR1 and CDR2: MGHRA, YSYEKL. The CDR3 has 13 residues. The germline V and J ends were trimmed by 3 bases and 5 bases, with 10 bases remaining between them. The CDR3: CASSQWRTETQYF. CDR3 bases: TGCGCCAGCAGCCAGTGGAGAACGGAGACCCAGTACTTC.

This sequence joins TRBV5-1 and TRBJ1-5; tentatively, D is TRBD1 (5 bases). This CDR3 has 14 residues. Trimming pared 5 bases from V and 4 bases from J, leaving 13 bases between. Germline CDR1 is SGHRS and CDR2 is YFSETQ. The CDR3 region has the DNA TGCGCCAGCAGTTTTGACAGCGGGAATCAGCCCCAGCATTTT. Amino acid sequence: CASSFDSGNQPQHF.

The chain uses TRBV30 and TRBJ1-1, with D uncertain. Trimming shortened V by 1 base and J by 8 bases, and 8 bases separated the two germline ends. CDR3 length: 11 amino acids. CDR1 is GTSNPN, CDR2 SVGIG, per germline (reference sequence). CDR3 sequence: CAWSGRAEAFF. In DNA, the CDR3 is TGTGCCTGGAGTGGTCGCGCCGAAGCTTTCTTT.

The chain uses TRBV10-3 and TRBJ1-2, with 7 bases fitting TRBD1. The CDR3 runs 14 residues. Germline loops: CDR1 ENHRY, CDR2 SYGVKD. Trimming cost V 6 bases and J 4 bases; bases outside gene matches: 8. In DNA, the CDR3 is TGTGCCATCAGACAGGGGTTCAGTAGCTATGGCTACACCTTC. Translation: CAIRQGFSSYGYTF.

The chain employs TRBV5-1 and TRBJ1-4; a possible D gene is TRBD1 (6 bases). The germline V gene has CDR1 SGHRS and CDR2 YFSETQ. The CDR3 runs to 15 residues. V gave up 3 bases and J gave up 7 bases, with 16 bases separating them. CDR3 nucleotide sequence: TGCGCCAGCAGCTCAGAAACAGGGTTCGCTGAAAAACTGTTTTTT. This codes for CASSSETGFAEKLFF.

The chain has TRBV30 and TRBJ1-1; D unclear. The ends were cut back, 0 bases at V and 7 bases at J, with 9 bases in the middle. The CDR3 covers 12 residues. The V gene's germline CDR1 is GTSNPN and CDR2 SVGIG (reference sequence). CDR3 coding DNA: TGTGCCTGGAGTGTACTAGGGAATGAAGCTTTCTTT. It translates to CAWSVLGNEAFF.

V and J are TRBV13 and TRBJ2-1; D is perhaps TRBD2 (5 bases). The CDR3 is 15 residues long. CDR1 and CDR2 from the germline V gene are PRHDT and FYEKMQ (reference sequence). V was pared by 5 bases and J by 6 bases, with 17 bases between. The CDR3 DNA reads TGTGCCAGCAGCGCGTGGGCCCGGGCGGGCAATGAGCAGTTCTTC. This gives the protein CASSAWARAGNEQFF.

This clone has only a few counts. J is TRBJ1-4 and V is TRBV5-1, with D perhaps TRBD1 (5 bases). The CDR3 extends over 15 amino acids. With 6 bases removed from V and 8 bases from J, the gap between germline ends came to 20 bases. Germline V gene sequence: CDR1 SGHRS, CDR2 YFSETQ. In DNA form, the CDR3 reads TGCGCCAGCACAGGGCGTGGGGCGGGAGACGAAAAACTGTTTTTT. This codes for CASTGRGAGDEKLFF.

V gene TRBV2 combines with J gene TRBJ1-6; D remains unclear. The CDR3 is 13 residues long. Germline V lookup: CDR1 SNHLY, CDR2 FYNNEI. Trimming shortened V by 6 bases and J by 11 bases, and 14 bases separated the two germline ends. The CDR3 region has the DNA TGTGCCAGCAGAGCTCAATGGCGGACACCCCTCCACTTT. Protein product: CASRAQWRTPLHF.